Here is one T cell receptor (beta chain) with its context. CD45RO-negative, CCR7-selected cells formed the naive CD8 fraction, which excluded terminally differentiated effector memory CD45RA+ cells. The data were taken from a study of shared clonotypes between healthy human individuals. CDR1 and CDR2 from the germline V gene are MNHEY and SMNVEV (reference sequence). The CDR3 runs 13 residues. Trimming cost V 5 bases and J 3 bases, with 10 bases left between them. Only in-frame clones appear in the TCRdb table, and some are missing; sequencing was by immunoSEQ multiplex PCR. The sample carries around 2,000,000 clones, about 95% recorded once.

The chain is built from TRBV27 and TRBJ1-2; no definite D call. The specimen was naive CD8+ T cells sorted from blood. The source of this sequence is a man younger than 30 in good health. The CDR3 region has the DNA TGTGCCAGCAGTCCGGCGGCAGACTATGGCTACACCTTC. The encoded protein is CASSPAADYGYTF.